This T cell receptor beta chain was recorded in a study of blood T cell repertoires in COVID-19. On the study more broadly: Whether acute or convalescent, the COVID-19 samples came from the United States, Italy and Spain. From T cells, B-cell-depleted T cells, or PBMCs came the material, which was cDNA or gDNA.

V shed 4 bases and J 6 bases; nucleotides not matched to a gene: 15. There are 17 residues in the CDR3. Germline V gives CDR1 SGHTS, CDR2 YDEGEE. As handled by the study authors: How many nucleated cells were present was estimated from reference gene primer amplification. Here immunoSEQ multiplex PCR was the method, and the copy in TCRdb shows in-frame clones only, minus some. The V and J calls and the clone size are those of that table, but D and trimming were determined from the DNA. The table has around 300,000 clones, around 89% seen once. Sequencing was performed on peripheral blood. This chain links TRBV5-8 with TRBJ2-3, with 9 bases matching TRBD2. The source of this sequence is a woman in her 30s with COVID-19, enrolled during active disease. This CDR3 is CASSQGVSGLAKDTQYF. The CDR3 nucleotides are TGTGCCAGCAGCCAAGGGGTCTCCGGACTAGCGAAGGATACGCAGTATTTT.